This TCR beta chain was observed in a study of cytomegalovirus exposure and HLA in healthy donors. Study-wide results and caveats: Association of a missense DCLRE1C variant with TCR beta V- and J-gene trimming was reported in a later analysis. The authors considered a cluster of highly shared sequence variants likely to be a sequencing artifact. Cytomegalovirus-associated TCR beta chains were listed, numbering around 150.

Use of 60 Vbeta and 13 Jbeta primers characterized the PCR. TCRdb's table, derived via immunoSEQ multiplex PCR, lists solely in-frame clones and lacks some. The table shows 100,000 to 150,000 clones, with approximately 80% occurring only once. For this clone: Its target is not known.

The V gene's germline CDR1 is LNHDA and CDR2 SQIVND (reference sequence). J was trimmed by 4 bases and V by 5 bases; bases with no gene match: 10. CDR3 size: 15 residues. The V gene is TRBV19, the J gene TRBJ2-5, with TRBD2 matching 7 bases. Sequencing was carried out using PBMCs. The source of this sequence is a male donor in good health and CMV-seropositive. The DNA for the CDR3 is TGTGCCAGTAGTTCCGAGGCAGCGGGGTCAGAGACCCAGTACTTC. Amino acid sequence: CASSSEAAGSETQYF.